The 16 T cell receptor beta chains presented below share a single source sample, sequenced in a study of CD8+ T cells in alopecia areata listed by TCRdb under 2018. Library preparation employed the immunoSEQ multiplex PCR assay. RNA was extracted from all samples and reverse transcribed into cDNA, which served as template for TCR sequencing. TCRdb took over this immuneACCESS table, retaining in-frame rearrangements with V and J assigned. Such tables are incomplete; in checked studies, under half of the missing clones stem from an unresolved V gene, and the remainder is unexplained. A total of about 280,000 clones appear in this sample, 58% of them only once. Of the sample, about 1.7% falls within the top ten clones. Taken with the paper, the label for time point translates to: around 24 weeks on oral tofacitinib. In light of the paper, this sample's treatment or condition label describes: oral pan-JAK inhibitor, 5-10 mg twice daily.

The specimen was CD4+ T cells sorted from blood, collected at week 24, from a patient treated with tofacitinib. All receptors come from a human donor with alopecia areata.

The gene calls are TRBV6-6 and TRBJ2-5, with TRBD2 matching over 10 bases. This CDR3 is built from 13 residues. Germline trimming cut 5 bases from V and 5 bases from J; bases unmatched to any gene: 2. Germline CDR1 MNHNY, CDR2 SVGAGI (reference sequence). CDR3 bases: TGTGCCAGCAGTCTAGCGGGGGTGGAGACCCAGTACTTC. It is translated as CASSLAGVETQYF.

The rearrangement links TRBV6-5 to TRBJ2-3; 9 nucleotides line up with TRBD2. Germline-derived CDR1 and CDR2 are MNHEY and SVGAGI. The CDR3 consists of 15 residues. Unmatched junction bases numbered 3, after V lost 4 bases and J lost 1 base. The CDR3 reads CASSLAGARTDTQYF. CDR3 in DNA: TGTGCCAGCAGTTTAGCGGGGGCCCGCACAGATACGCAGTATTTT.

This clone has a handful of counts. The genes are TRBV30 and TRBJ1-6, with D uncertain. Trimming left V 1 base short and J 7 bases short, with 8 bases between. Germline CDR1 and CDR2: GTSNPN and SVGIG (reference sequence). CDR3 length: 13 amino acids. As DNA, the CDR3 is TGTGCCTGGAGTGAAACAGAGAATTCACCCCTCCACTTT. It encodes CAWSETENSPLHF.

The chain links TRBV27 to TRBJ2-7, with a tentative D call TRBD2 (5 bases). The germline V gene encodes CDR1 MNHEY and CDR2 SMNVEV (reference sequence). This CDR3 spans 14 amino acids. Trimming removed 8 bases at V and 0 bases at J, with 14 bases between. The CDR3 bases are TGTGCCAGCGGCCGGGGTAGAAACTCCTACGAGCAGTACTTC. Translating it yields CASGRGRNSYEQYF.

The V and J genes are TRBV4-1 and TRBJ1-5; D is unclear. Trimming pared 0 bases from V and 4 bases from J, leaving 16 bases between. Germline V gives CDR1 MGHRA, CDR2 YSYEKL. This CDR3 spans 17 amino acids. The CDR3 here is CASSQDKAVARNQPQHF. In DNA, the CDR3 is TGCGCCAGCAGCCAAGATAAGGCGGTGGCGAGGAATCAGCCCCAGCATTTT.

This clone was seen a few times. The chain couples TRBV7-3 to TRBJ2-2; 7 positions match TRBD2. The CDR3 covers 16 residues. Trimming removed 2 bases from V and 4 bases from J; junction bases left unmatched: 7. Germline assignment: CDR1 SGHTA and CDR2 FQGTGA. Here the CDR3 DNA reads TGTGCCAGCAGCTTAGGCGGAGTAGCGGGCACCGGGGAGCTGTTTTTT. This encodes CASSLGGVAGTGELFF.

Note on this clone: Its ends do not fully match the called genes, so a read error is possible. This chain joins TRBV4-1 and TRBJ1-2; TRBD1 is a possible D gene (6 bases). The germline V gene encodes CDR1 MGHRA and CDR2 YSYEKL. The CDR3 sequence is 16 residues long. CDR3 DNA sequence: TGCGCCAGCAGCCAAGACGGGGCAGGGGCTAAGTATGGCTACACCTTC. Translated, it gives CASSQDGAGAKYGYTF.

The count of this clone is one. The CDR3 DNA is TGTGCCAGCAGTGAATCCGGCAGGGGTGACTATGGCTACACCTTC. Translated: CASSESGRGDYGYTF. The chain carries TRBV25-1 and TRBJ1-2; D is possibly TRBD1 (6 bases). The CDR3 consists of 15 residues. Germline assignment: CDR1 MGHDK and CDR2 SYGVNS. V was trimmed by 1 base and J by 3 bases, leaving 12 bases between them.

The chain recombines TRBV10-3 with TRBJ1-6; D possibly corresponds to TRBD1 (5 bases). V lost 7 bases, J lost 5 bases, and 9 bases lay in between. The CDR3 covers 13 residues. Per the germline V gene, CDR1 is ENHRY and CDR2 is SYGVKD. Here the CDR3 DNA reads TGTGCCATCACGTCGGGGGATAATTCACCCCTCCACTTT. Translation gives CAITSGDNSPLHF.

This rearrangement joins TRBV2 to TRBJ2-7, with D unclear. The CDR3 extends over 12 amino acids. Germline CDR1 is SNHLY and CDR2 is FYNNEI. The V and J ends lost 4 bases and 4 bases respectively, with 8 bases between them. The CDR3 sequence is CASSVNRYEQYF. CDR3 sequence (DNA): TGTGCCAGCAGTGTTAATCGTTACGAGCAGTACTTC.

This clone appeared a few times. V gene TRBV4-2 combines with J gene TRBJ2-5; TRBD2 is a possible D gene (7 bases). The germline V and J ends were trimmed by 4 bases and 4 bases, with 25 bases remaining between them. This CDR3 region has 18 residues. Germline CDR1 and CDR2: LGHNA and YNFKEQ. The CDR3 DNA sequence: TGTGCCAGCAGCCCGACGGAGGGGGGGGCCGGGAAAACAGAGACCCAGTACTTC. Translating gives CASSPTEGGAGKTETQYF.

V and J are TRBV5-1 and TRBJ2-3; 8 positions agree with TRBD2. After removal of 2 bases from V and 6 bases from J, the junction contained 20 bases not matched to a gene. CDR1 is SGHRS and CDR2 is YFSETQ in the germline V gene. This CDR3 is built from 19 residues. Here the CDR3 reads CASSFSGTRRGRIQDTQYF. The CDR3 DNA reads TGCGCCAGCAGCTTTTCCGGGACTAGGAGGGGGAGAATTCAGGATACGCAGTATTTT.

The chain is built from TRBV30 and TRBJ2-4, with D perhaps given as TRBD1 or TRBD2 (5 bases each). V gave up 0 bases and J gave up 8 bases, with 14 bases separating them. Germline CDR1 GTSNPN, CDR2 SVGIG (reference sequence). This CDR3 region has 14 residues. The CDR3 sequence is CAWSVRGLGDIQYF. As DNA, the CDR3 is TGTGCCTGGAGTGTACGGGGATTAGGGGACATTCAGTACTTC.

This clone was counted a few times. V gene TRBV29-1 combines with J gene TRBJ2-3; 10 nucleotides match TRBD1. V shed 7 bases and J 4 bases; nucleotides not matched to a gene: 8. Germline CDR1 SQVTM, CDR2 ANQGSEA. The CDR3 is 14 amino acids. DNA of the CDR3: TGCAGCGCTTTGACAGGGGGCAGAGCAGATACGCAGTATTTT. The encoded protein is CSALTGGRADTQYF.

The chain couples TRBV5-5 to TRBJ2-5, with 9 nucleotides matching TRBD1. Germline assignment: CDR1 SGHKS and CDR2 YYEKEE (reference sequence). The junction had 9 bases not matched to a gene; V was cut back by 4 bases and J by 5 bases. CDR3 length: 15 residues. This CDR3 is CASSRSTGGEETQYF. The CDR3 DNA sequence: TGTGCCAGCAGCCGATCCACAGGGGGCGAGGAGACCCAGTACTTC.

The genes are TRBV14 and TRBJ1-6; no clear D. The CDR3 is 12 amino acids. Germline loops: CDR1 SGHDN, CDR2 FVKESK. V lost 1 base and J lost 14, with 9 bases in between. CDR3 DNA: TGTGCCAGCAGCCAAGGTCGGAAGTCCCTCCACTTT. Encoded protein: CASSQGRKSLHF.